The present T cell receptor (beta chain) was sequenced within a study of CD8 T cells in Susac syndrome (dated 2019 in TCRdb). Background on the whole study: Repertoire sequencing was used to test whether CD8+ T cell activation and differentiation in Susac syndrome was antigen driven. CD8+ T cell repertoire clonality was compared between fewer than 13 healthy donors, some 14 Susac syndrome patients and fewer than 19 multiple sclerosis patients.

Overall results and qualifications from the work: The study acknowledged that relatively few individuals were included in the TCR sequencing and HLA analysis.

V loses 5 bases, J loses 9 bases, and the germline ends lie 18 bases apart. The CDR3 runs 14 amino acids, cysteine and phenylalanine included. The read is trimmed to its CDR3 DNA, 42 bases read in frame from base 1. Taken from the germline V gene, the CDR1 and CDR2 loops are MDHEN and SYDVKM. Peripheral blood CD8+ and CD4+ T cells from healthy donors, Susac syndrome patients and multiple sclerosis patients were profiled by high-throughput TCR beta sequencing. The multiple sclerosis controls were treatment-naive patients who had stable or active relapsing-remitting disease and met the revised McDonald criteria. CD8+ TEMRA cells were enriched by FACS, while bulk CD8+ and CD4+ T cells were purified by magnetic negative isolation. Blood was drawn into EDTA tubes, processed within 24 hours, and PBMCs were isolated by density gradient centrifugation. PBMCs destined for TCR sequencing were cryopreserved in liquid nitrogen and later thawed in a 37 °C water bath. The sorted or isolated CD4+, CD8+ and CD8+ TEMRA cells reached a purity of at least 90%.

In regard to this clonotype: Its antigen is not yet known. No base qualities exist here, and no much larger clone lies one base off it.

RNA was extracted using the RNeasy kit, and about 0.45 to 1 ug of the RNA was reverse transcribed with random hexamers. TCR beta CDR3 regions were amplified with the immunoSEQ multiplex PCR assay covering 54 Vbeta and 13 Jbeta segments. To correct PCR amplification bias, a synthetic template baseline was used for both primer optimization and computational correction. As for how the authors treated the data: Reads were annotated to V, D and J genes according to IMGT and were analyzed with immunoSEQ Analyzer, with only productive sequences retained. Clonality was calculated as one minus the Shannon entropy normalized by log2 of the number of productive unique sequences. For each patient and control, public and private clones were evaluated within the 100 most prevalent clones. Clones were defined as Susac-specific when absent from the healthy and MS cohorts, from about 1,100 published viral clones and from other ImmuneACCESS disease sequences. The raw public reads went through TCRdb reprocessing: fastp at Q25, MiXCR clone calling, in-frame beta chains kept. Identical CDR3 proteins give one entry, which carries the most common genes and DNA. The V and J calls follow TCRdb's processing rather than the paper's. The sample yields some 70,000 distinct CDR3 sequences; just under 95% were counted once. The ten biggest clones cover about 0.6% of the sample.

What was sequenced was CD8+ T cells from PBMCs. The receptor comes from a human donor with multiple sclerosis. Recombination connected TRBV28 to TRBJ2-3, with TRBD1 as a weak D call on 7 bases. This receptor carries the CDR3 CASSRAQGGSTQYF. The sequenced DNA: TGTGCCAGCAGTCGGGCCCAGGGGGGTTCGACGCAGTATTTT.